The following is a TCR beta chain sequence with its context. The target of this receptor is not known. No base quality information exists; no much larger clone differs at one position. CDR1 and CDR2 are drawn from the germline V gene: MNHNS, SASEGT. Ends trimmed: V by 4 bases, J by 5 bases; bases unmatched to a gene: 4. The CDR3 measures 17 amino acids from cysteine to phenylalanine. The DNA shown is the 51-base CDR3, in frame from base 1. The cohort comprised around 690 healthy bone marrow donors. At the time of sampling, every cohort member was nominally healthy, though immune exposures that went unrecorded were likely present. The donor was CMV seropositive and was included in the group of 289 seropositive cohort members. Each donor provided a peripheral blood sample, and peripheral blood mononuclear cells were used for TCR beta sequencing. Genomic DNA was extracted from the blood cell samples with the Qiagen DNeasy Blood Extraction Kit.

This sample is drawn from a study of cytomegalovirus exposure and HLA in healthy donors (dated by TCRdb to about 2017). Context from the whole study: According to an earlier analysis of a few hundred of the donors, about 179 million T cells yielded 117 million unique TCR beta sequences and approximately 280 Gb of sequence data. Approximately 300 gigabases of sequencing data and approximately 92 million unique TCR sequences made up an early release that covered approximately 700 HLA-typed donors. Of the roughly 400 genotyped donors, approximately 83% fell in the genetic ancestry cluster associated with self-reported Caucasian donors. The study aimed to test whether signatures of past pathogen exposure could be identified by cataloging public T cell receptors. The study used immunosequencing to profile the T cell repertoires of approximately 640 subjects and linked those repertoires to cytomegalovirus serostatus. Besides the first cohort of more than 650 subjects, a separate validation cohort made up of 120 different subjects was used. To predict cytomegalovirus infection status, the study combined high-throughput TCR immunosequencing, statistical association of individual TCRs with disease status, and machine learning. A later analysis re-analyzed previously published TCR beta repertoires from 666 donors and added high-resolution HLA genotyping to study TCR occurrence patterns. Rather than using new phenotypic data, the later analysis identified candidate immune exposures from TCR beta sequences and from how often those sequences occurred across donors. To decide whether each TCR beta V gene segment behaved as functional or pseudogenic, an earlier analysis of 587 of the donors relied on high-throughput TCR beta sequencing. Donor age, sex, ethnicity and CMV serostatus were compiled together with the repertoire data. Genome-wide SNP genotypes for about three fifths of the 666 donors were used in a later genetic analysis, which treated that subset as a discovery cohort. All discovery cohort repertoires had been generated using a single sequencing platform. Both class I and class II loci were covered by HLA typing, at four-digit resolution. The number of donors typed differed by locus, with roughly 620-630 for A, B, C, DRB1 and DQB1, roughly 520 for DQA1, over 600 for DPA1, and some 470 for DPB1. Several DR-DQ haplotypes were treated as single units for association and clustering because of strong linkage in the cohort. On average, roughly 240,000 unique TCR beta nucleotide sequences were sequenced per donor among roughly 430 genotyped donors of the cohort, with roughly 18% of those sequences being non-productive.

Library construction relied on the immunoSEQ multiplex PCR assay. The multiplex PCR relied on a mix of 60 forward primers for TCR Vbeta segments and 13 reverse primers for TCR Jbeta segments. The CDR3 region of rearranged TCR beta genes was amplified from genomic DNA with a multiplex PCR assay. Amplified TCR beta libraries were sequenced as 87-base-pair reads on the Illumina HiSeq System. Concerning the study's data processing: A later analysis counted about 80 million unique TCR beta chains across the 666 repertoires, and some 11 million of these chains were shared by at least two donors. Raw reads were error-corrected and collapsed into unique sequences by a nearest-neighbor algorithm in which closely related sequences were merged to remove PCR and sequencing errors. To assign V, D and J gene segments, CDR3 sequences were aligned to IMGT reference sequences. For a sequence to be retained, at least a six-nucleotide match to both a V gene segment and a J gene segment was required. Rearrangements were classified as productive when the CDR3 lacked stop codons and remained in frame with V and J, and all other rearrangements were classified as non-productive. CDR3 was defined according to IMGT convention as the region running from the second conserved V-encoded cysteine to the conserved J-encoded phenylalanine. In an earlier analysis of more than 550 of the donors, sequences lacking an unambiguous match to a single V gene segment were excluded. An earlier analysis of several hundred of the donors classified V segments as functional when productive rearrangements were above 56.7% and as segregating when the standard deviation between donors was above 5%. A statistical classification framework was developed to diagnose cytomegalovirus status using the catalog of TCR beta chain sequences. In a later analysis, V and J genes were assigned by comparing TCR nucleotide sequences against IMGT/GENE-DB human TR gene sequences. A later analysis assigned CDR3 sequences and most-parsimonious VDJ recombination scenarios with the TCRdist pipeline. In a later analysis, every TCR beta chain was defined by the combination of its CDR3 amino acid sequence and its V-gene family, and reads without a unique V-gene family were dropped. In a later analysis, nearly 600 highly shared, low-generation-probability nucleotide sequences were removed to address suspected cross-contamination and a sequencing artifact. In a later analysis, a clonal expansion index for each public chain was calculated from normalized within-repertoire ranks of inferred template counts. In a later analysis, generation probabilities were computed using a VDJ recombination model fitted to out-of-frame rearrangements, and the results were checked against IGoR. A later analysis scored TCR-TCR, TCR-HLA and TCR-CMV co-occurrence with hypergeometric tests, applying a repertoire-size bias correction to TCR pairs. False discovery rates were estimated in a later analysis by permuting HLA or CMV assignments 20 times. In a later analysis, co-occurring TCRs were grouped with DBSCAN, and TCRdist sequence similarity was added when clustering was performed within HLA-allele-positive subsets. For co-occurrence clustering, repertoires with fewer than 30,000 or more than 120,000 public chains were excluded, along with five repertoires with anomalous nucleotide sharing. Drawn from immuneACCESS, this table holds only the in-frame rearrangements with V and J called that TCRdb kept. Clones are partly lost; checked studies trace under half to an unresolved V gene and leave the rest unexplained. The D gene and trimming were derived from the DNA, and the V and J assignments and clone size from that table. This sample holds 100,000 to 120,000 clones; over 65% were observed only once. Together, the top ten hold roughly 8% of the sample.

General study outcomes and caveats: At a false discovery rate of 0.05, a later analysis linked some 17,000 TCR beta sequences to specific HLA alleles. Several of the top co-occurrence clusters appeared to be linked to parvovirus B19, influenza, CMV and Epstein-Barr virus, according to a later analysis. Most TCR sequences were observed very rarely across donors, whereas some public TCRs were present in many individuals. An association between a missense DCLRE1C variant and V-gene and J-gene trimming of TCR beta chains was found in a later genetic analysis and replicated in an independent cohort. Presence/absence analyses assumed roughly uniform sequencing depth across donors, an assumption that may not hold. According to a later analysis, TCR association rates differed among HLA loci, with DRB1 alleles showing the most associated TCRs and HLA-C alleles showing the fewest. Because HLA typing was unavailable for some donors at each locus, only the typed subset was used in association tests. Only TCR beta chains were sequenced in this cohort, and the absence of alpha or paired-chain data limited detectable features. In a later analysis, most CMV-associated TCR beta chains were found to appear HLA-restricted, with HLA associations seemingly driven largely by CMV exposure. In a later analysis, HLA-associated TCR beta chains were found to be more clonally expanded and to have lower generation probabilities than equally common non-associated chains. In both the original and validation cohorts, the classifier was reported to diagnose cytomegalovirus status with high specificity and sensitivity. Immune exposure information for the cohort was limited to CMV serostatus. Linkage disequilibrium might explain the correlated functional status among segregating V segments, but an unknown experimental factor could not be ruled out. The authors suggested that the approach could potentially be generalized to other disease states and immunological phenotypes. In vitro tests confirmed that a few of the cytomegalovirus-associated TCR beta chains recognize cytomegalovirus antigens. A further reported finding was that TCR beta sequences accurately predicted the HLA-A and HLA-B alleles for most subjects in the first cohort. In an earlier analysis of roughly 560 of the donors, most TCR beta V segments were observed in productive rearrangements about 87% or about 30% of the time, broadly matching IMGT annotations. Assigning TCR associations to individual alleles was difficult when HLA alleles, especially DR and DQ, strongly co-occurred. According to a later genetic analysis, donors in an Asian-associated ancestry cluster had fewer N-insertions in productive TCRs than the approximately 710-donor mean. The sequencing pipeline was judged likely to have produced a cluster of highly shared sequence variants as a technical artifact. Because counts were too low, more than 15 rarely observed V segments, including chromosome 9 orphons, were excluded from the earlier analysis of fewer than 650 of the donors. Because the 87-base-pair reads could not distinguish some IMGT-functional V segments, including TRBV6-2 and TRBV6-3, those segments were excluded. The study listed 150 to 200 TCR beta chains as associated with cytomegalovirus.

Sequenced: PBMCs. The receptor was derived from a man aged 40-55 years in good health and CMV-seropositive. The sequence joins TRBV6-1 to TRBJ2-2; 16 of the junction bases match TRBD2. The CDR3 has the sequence CASSAGTSGRGTGELFF. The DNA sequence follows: TGTGCCAGCAGTGCCGGGACTAGCGGGAGGGGAACCGGGGAGCTGTTTTTT.